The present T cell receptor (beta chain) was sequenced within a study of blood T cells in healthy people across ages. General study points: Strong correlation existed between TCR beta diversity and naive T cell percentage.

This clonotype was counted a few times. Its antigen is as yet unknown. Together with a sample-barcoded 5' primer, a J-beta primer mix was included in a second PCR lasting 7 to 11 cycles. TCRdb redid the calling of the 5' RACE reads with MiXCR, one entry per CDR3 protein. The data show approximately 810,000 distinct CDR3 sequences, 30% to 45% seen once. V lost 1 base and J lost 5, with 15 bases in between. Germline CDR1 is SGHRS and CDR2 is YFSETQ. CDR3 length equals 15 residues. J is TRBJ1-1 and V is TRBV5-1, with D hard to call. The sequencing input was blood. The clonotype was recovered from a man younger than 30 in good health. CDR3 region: CASSLTPDHGTEAFF. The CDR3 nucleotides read TGCGCCAGCAGCTTGACGCCGGACCACGGGACTGAAGCTTTCTTT.